The rows below give T cell receptor beta chains drawn from one sample of a study of technical replicates of blood from several donors. Profiling relied on immunoSEQ multiplex PCR, and the TCRdb table lists in-frame clones only, not all of them. The sample gives under 100,000 clones, approximately 96% of which show up once; 0.23% is in the top ten. Sequences were obtained from T cells isolated from PBMCs. Receptor source: a human donor in good health. Both conserved end residues are part of each CDR3. D genes are given only for firm matches. A row's size may be missing; if present it is once, few, many or a size class.

D gene,clone size,V gene,J gene,CDR3 protein,CDR3 DNA
-,-,TRBV13,TRBJ2-7,CASSAGEQGSPYEQYF,TGTGCCAGCAGCGCCGGGGAACAGGGTAGCCCCTACGAGCAGTACTTC
TRBD2,once,TRBV7-6,TRBJ2-3,CASSLSLLAGGDIDTQYF,TGTGCCAGCAGCTTATCCCTACTAGCGGGGGGAGATATAGATACGCAGTATTTT
TRBD1,-,TRBV29-1,TRBJ2-5,CSVPTGARETQYF,TGCAGCGTTCCTACAGGGGCGCGAGAGACCCAGTACTTC
-,-,TRBV29-1,TRBJ2-3,CSVVQAADTQYF,TGCAGCGTTGTACAGGCAGCAGATACGCAGTATTTT
TRBD1,-,TRBV5-1,TRBJ1-1,CASTLRDRETEAFF,TGCGCCAGCACCCTTCGGGACAGGGAAACTGAAGCTTTCTTT
-,-,TRBV7-9,TRBJ2-1,CASSLRGQQFNEQFF,TGTGCCAGCAGCTTACGTGGGCAGCAATTCAATGAGCAGTTCTTC
-,-,TRBV6-1,TRBJ1-2,CAILITGQRNEGYTF,TGTGCCATCCTCATCACGGGACAACGGAACGAGGGCTACACCTTC
TRBD1,-,TRBV19,TRBJ1-4,CASSTGQGVVNEKLFF,TGTGCCAGTAGTACGGGACAGGGGGTGGTTAATGAAAAACTGTTTTTT
TRBD1,-,TRBV25-1,TRBJ2-3,CASSAPRDRLEDTQYF,TGTGCCAGCAGCGCGCCTCGGGACAGGCTCGAGGATACGCAGTATTTT
-,-,TRBV10-3,TRBJ1-5,CAISGGNQPQHF,TGTGCCATCAGTGGAGGAAATCAGCCCCAGCATTTT
-,once,TRBV5-5,TRBJ1-5,CASSFWAQPQHF,TGTGCCAGCAGCTTCTGGGCTCAGCCCCAGCATTTT
TRBD2,-,TRBV27,TRBJ2-7,CATGAGGAYEQYF,TGTGCCACCGGAGCGGGGGGAGCCTACGAGCAGTACTTC
-,-,TRBV5-4,TRBJ2-7,CASSLPGENYEQYF,TGTGCCAGCAGCTTGCCGGGAGAAAACTACGAGCAGTACTTC
TRBD2,-,TRBV2,TRBJ2-7,CASSEATSGANEQYF,TGTGCCAGCAGTGAAGCGACTAGCGGGGCCAACGAGCAGTACTTC
-,-,TRBV27,TRBJ2-7,CASSLAPAFYSSYEQYF,TGTGCCAGCAGTTTAGCCCCCGCTTTTTACAGCTCCTACGAGCAGTACTTC
-,-,TRBV19,TRBJ1-5,CASSISGYQPQHF,TGTGCCAGTAGTATATCGGGGTATCAGCCCCAGCATTTT
TRBD2,-,TRBV9,TRBJ2-3,CASSAGGGIAGTDTQYF,TGTGCCAGCAGCGCTGGGGGGGGGATAGCGGGCACAGATACGCAGTATTTT
TRBD2,once,TRBV5-1,TRBJ2-1,CASSLGGGSYNEQFF,TGCGCCAGCAGCTTGGGGGGAGGGTCCTACAATGAGCAGTTCTTC
-,-,TRBV2,TRBJ1-4,CASTTGQISDGEKLFF,TGTGCCAGCACCACGGGACAAATCTCGGATGGTGAAAAACTGTTTTTT
-,-,TRBV19,TRBJ2-5,CASSAQGYVETQYF,TGTGCCAGTAGTGCGCAGGGATATGTAGAGACCCAGTACTTC
-,-,TRBV19,TRBJ2-5,CASSIVQQETQYF,TGTGCCAGTAGTATAGTACAGCAAGAGACCCAGTACTTC
TRBD1,-,TRBV10-1,TRBJ2-1,CASSDAGTGSMDEQFF,TGCGCCAGCAGTGACGCCGGGACAGGGAGTATGGATGAGCAGTTCTTC
-,-,TRBV9,TRBJ2-2,CASSVEGGENTGELFF,TGTGCCAGCAGCGTAGAGGGCGGGGAGAACACCGGGGAGCTGTTTTTT
-,-,TRBV27,TRBJ2-2,CASRGDTWVENTGELFF,TGTGCCAGCAGGGGAGACACATGGGTAGAGAACACCGGGGAGCTGTTTTTT
-,-,TRBV2,TRBJ1-3,CASKGEAGGNTIYF,TGTGCCAGCAAAGGGGAAGCGGGTGGAAACACCATATATTTT
-,-,TRBV7-8,TRBJ2-7,CASSLALRDSFEDEQYF,TGTGCCAGCAGCTTAGCCCTCCGCGACAGTTTTGAAGACGAGCAGTACTTC
-,-,TRBV9,TRBJ1-2,CASSESRLYGYTF,TGTGCCAGCAGCGAGTCCAGGTTATATGGCTACACCTTC
-,-,TRBV6-5,TRBJ2-2,CASSYLSGELFF,TGTGCCAGCAGTTACCTGAGCGGGGAGCTGTTTTTT
-,-,TRBV4-1,TRBJ2-5,CASSQGLTDGTQYF,TGCGCCAGCAGCCAGGGTCTAACAGACGGGACCCAGTACTTC
-,once,TRBV27,TRBJ2-7,CASSLSGQYLLYEQYF,TGTGCCAGCAGTTTATCAGGACAGTACCTTCTCTACGAGCAGTACTTC
-,-,TRBV4-2,TRBJ1-1,CASSQVSFLHGNTEAFF,TGTGCCAGCAGCCAAGTCTCCTTTCTGCACGGGAACACTGAAGCTTTCTTT
-,-,TRBV29-1,TRBJ1-2,CSVGIRGYGYTF,TGCAGCGTTGGGATCAGGGGCTATGGCTACACCTTC
-,-,TRBV11-2,TRBJ2-7,CASSLARTYEQYF,TGTGCCAGCAGCTTAGCTAGAACCTACGAGCAGTACTTC
-,-,TRBV7-2,TRBJ2-5,CASSPGVGETQYF,TGTGCCAGCAGCCCGGGGGTTGGAGAGACCCAGTACTTC
TRBD2,-,TRBV6-1,TRBJ2-1,CASSELAGGVGYNEQFF,TGTGCCAGCAGTGAACTAGCGGGAGGCGTAGGATACAATGAGCAGTTCTTC
TRBD1,-,TRBV27,TRBJ1-3,CASSMTGPQGLSGNTIYF,TGTGCCAGCAGTATGACAGGGCCACAGGGTCTCTCTGGAAACACCATATATTTT
TRBD1,-,TRBV6-1,TRBJ1-4,CASETGMDEKLFF,TGTGCCAGCGAGACAGGGATGGATGAAAAACTGTTTTTT
-,-,TRBV5-1,TRBJ1-4,CASSLQGPGEKLFF,TGCGCCAGCAGCTTACAGGGACCCGGCGAAAAACTGTTTTTT
TRBD1,-,TRBV5-4,TRBJ1-1,CASSLGQGVPAFF,TGTGCCAGCAGCCTCGGACAGGGGGTACCAGCTTTCTTT
TRBD2,-,TRBV2,TRBJ2-3,CASSVSQRDRSTDTQYF,TGTGCCAGCAGTGTTTCCCAGCGGGACCGATCCACAGATACGCAGTATTTT
TRBD2,-,TRBV19,TRBJ2-1,CASSIGRGGGLDEQFF,TGTGCCAGTAGTATAGGACGAGGCGGGGGGTTGGATGAGCAGTTCTTC
TRBD2,-,TRBV13,TRBJ2-3,CASSSPGTRPEKGTDTQYF,TGTGCCAGCAGCTCTCCCGGGACTAGGCCGGAGAAGGGCACAGATACGCAGTATTTT
-,-,TRBV5-1,TRBJ1-2,CASSTTGNLASPLGPNYGYTF,TGCGCCAGCAGCACGACAGGTAACTTGGCTTCTCCACTGGGTCCTAACTATGGCTACACCTTC
TRBD2,-,TRBV7-2,TRBJ2-7,CASSLLPSGDYEQYF,TGTGCCAGCAGCTTACTTCCTAGCGGAGACTACGAGCAGTACTTC
-,once,TRBV6-5,TRBJ1-1,CASSYSMRALNTEAFF,TGTGCCAGCAGTTACTCGATGAGGGCTCTGAACACTGAAGCTTTCTTT
TRBD1,-,TRBV6-5,TRBJ2-1,CASSYRDSYNEQFF,TGTGCCAGCAGTTACAGGGACAGTTACAATGAGCAGTTCTTC
TRBD1,-,TRBV6-5,TRBJ1-2,CASLTGGSGYTF,TGTGCCTCTTTAACAGGGGGCTCTGGCTACACCTTC
-,-,TRBV18,TRBJ2-7,CASSPEDSTYEQYF,TGTGCCAGCTCACCAGAGGACAGCACCTACGAGCAGTACTTC